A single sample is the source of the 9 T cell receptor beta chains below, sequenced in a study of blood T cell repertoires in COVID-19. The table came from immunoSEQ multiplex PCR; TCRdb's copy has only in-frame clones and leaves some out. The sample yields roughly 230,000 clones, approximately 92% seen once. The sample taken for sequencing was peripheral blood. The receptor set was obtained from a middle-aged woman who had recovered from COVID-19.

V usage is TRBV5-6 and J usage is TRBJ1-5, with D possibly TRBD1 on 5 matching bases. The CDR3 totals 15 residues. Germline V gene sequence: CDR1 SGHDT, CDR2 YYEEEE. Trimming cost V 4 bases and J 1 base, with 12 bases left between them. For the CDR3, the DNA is TGTGCCAGCAGCCACCGGGGGGGAAGCAATCAGCCCCAGCATTTT. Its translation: CASSHRGGSNQPQHF.

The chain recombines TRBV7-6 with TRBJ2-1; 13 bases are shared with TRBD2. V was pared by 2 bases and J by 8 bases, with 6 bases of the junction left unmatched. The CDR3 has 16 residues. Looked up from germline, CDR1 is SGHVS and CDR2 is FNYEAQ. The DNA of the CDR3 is TGTGCCAGCAGCTTAATTGGGACTAGCGGGATCGATGAGCAGTTCTTC. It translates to CASSLIGTSGIDEQFF.

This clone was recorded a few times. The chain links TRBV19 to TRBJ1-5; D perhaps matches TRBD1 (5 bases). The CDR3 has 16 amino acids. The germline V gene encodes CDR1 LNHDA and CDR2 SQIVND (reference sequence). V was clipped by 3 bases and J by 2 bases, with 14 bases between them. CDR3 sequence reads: CASSIWGGRGNQPQHF. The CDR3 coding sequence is TGTGCCAGTAGTATTTGGGGGGGTCGGGGCAATCAGCCCCAGCATTTT.

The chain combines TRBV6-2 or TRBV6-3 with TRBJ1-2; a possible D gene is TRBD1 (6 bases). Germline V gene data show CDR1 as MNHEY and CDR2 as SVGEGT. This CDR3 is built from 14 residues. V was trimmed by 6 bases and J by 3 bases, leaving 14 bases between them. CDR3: CASSPRTAYYGYTF. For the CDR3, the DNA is TGTGCCAGCAGCCCCCGGACAGCGTACTATGGCTACACCTTC.

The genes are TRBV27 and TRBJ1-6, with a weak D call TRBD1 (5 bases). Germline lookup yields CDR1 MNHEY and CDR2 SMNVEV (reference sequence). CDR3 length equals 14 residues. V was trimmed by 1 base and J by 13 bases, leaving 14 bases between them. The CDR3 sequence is CASSLFPGLRPLHF. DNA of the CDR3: TGTGCCAGCAGTTTATTCCCAGGGTTGCGCCCCCTCCACTTT.

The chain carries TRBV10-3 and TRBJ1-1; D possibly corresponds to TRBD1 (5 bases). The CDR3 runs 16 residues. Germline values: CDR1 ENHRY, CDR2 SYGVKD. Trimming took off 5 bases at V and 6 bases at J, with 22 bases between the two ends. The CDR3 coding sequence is TGTGCCATCAGTACGGGGCAGGGAGGTGTAGAAGCTGAAGCTTTCTTT. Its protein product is CAISTGQGGVEAEAFF.

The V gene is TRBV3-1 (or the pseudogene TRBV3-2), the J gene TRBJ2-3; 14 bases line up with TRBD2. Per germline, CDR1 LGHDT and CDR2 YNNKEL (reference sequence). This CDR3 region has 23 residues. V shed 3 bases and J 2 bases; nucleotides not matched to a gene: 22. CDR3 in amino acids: CASSHLLNPGLAGVLNSTDTQYF. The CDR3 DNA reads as TGTGCCAGCAGCCACCTACTAAACCCGGGACTAGCGGGAGTCTTGAATTCCACAGATACGCAGTATTTT.

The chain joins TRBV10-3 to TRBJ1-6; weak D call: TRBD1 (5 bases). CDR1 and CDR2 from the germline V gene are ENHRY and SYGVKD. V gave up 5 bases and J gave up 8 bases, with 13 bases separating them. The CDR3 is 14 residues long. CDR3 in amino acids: CAISSGPGDSPLHF. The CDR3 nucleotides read TGTGCCATCAGTTCAGGACCGGGGGATTCACCCCTCCACTTT.

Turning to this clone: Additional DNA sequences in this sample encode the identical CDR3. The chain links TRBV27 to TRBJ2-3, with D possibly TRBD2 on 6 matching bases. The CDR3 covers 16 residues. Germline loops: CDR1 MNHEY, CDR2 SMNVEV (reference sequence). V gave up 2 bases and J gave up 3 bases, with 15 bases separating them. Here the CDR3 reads CASSLGLALGTDTQYF. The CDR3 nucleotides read TGTGCCAGCAGTTTAGGGCTAGCGTTAGGGACAGATACGCAGTATTTT.